These T cell receptor beta chains were read from a single sample in a study of blood T cell repertoires in COVID-19. Sequencing used immunoSEQ multiplex PCR; TCRdb keeps in-frame clones, though not all of them. This sample has fewer than 400,000 clones, with over 70% found just once. The sequencing input was PBMCs or T cells enriched from blood (not recorded which). The source is a man younger than 40 who had recovered from COVID-19. Each CDR3 is given with its conserved first and last residue. D genes are given only for firm matches. Not every row has a clone size; where given, it reads once, few, many or a size class.

clone_size	v_call	j_call	d_call	cdr3_aa
.	TRBV2	TRBJ2-1	.	CASSTGSGEQFF
few	TRBV6-5	TRBJ1-2	.	CASSYGRDGYTF
.	TRBV28	TRBJ2-7	TRBD1	CASSISGTGAQEQYF
.	TRBV27	TRBJ1-2	TRBD1	CASSLGQGANYGYTF
.	TRBV5-1	TRBJ2-5	TRBD2	CASSFRLAGGQETQYF
.	TRBV21-1	TRBJ2-5	.	CASSGLAGRQETQYF
once	TRBV9	TRBJ2-5	TRBD2	CASSVGWSGGGETQYF
.	TRBV29-1	TRBJ2-1	.	CSVEGPFEGEYNEQFF
.	TRBV19	TRBJ1-1	TRBD1	CASSIDHRDRGEGTEAFF
.	TRBV30	TRBJ2-6	.	CAWSRGKDFSGANVLTF
.	TRBV5-1	TRBJ1-2	TRBD1	CASSLAVTGGYGYTF
.	TRBV9	TRBJ2-5	.	CASSEGQTGETQYF
few	TRBV5-1	TRBJ1-3	.	CASSGGAPGNTIYF
.	TRBV28	TRBJ1-1	.	CASTLFGNTEAFF
once	TRBV9	TRBJ2-2	TRBD1	CASEQPYSATGVIGELFF
.	TRBV6-1	TRBJ2-3	TRBD2	CASSEPLREAGVTDTQYF
once	TRBV28	TRBJ1-1	.	CASSFRNRNTEAFF
.	TRBV11-2	TRBJ2-7	TRBD1	CASSLAGQSYEQYF
.	TRBV7-8	TRBJ1-1	.	CASSVEGVPEAFF
.	TRBV5-4	TRBJ2-7	TRBD2	CASSLLGGAGEQYF
.	TRBV7-9	TRBJ1-4	.	CASSKSATNEKLFF
.	TRBV19	TRBJ1-1	.	CASSMLRGENTEAFF
.	TRBV5-1	TRBJ1-4	TRBD1	CASSPGGAGNEKLFF
.	TRBV7-8	TRBJ1-5	TRBD1	CASSLGTGSNQPQHF
.	TRBV30	TRBJ2-7	.	CAWTRLREQYF
.	TRBV27	TRBJ2-7	.	CASSLAAGVRSEQYF
.	TRBV5-1	TRBJ1-1	.	CASSSLGDTYTEAFF
few	TRBV18	TRBJ1-2	TRBD1	CASSPPNDRVNYGYTF
.	TRBV6-5	TRBJ2-1	.	CASSYGPGVYNEQFF
.	TRBV6-5	TRBJ1-2	TRBD1	CAIPGQGGYAYGYTF
.	TRBV10-1	TRBJ1-1	.	CASSQTTGEAFF
.	TRBV3-1/TRBV3-2	TRBJ1-1	.	CASSHLAGIEAFF
.	TRBV15	TRBJ1-1	TRBD1	CATSARDRNTEAFF
.	TRBV15	TRBJ1-1	TRBD1	CATSSWTGLNTEAFF
.	TRBV7-2	TRBJ2-2	TRBD2	CASKRGGSTGELFF
.	TRBV27	TRBJ1-6	TRBD1	CASSGTVSINSPLHF
.	TRBV5-1	TRBJ1-1	TRBD1	CASSLGTGNTEAFF
once	TRBV24-1	TRBJ1-2	TRBD1	CATSGVTGDPPNYGYTF
.	TRBV18	TRBJ1-2	.	CASSPNRDGYTF
.	TRBV4-1	TRBJ1-1	.	CASSQVGYSLMNTEAFF
.	TRBV7-6	TRBJ2-7	.	CASSLGTARTSSYEQYF
.	TRBV27	TRBJ2-7	TRBD1	CASRGDRVALEQYF
.	TRBV4-1	TRBJ2-1	TRBD2	CASSLLAGGYNEQFF